The table lists the clone carrying this T cell receptor beta chain with a few counts. The antigen remains unidentified. Every participating donor gave one draw, a heparinised blood sample averaging about 100 mL. Germline-derived CDR1 and CDR2 are GTSNPN and SVGIG (reference sequence). The CDR3 contains 16 residues. The entry originates in a study of beta chain features in type 1 diabetes. For the study at large: Age, gender and cell yields were alike across patients and healthy donors. Study-wide results and caveats: Reduced insertions and increased deletions marked VDJ junctions in type 1 diabetes patients. Shorter TCRB CDR3s, moderately but significantly so, marked every one of the four CD4+ subsets in Type 1 diabetes patients.

The isolated RNA, all of it, was reverse transcribed, so expressed TCRB transcripts were what got sequenced. Sequenced by immunoSEQ multiplex PCR; TCRdb stores in-frame clones only, minus some. The table shows roughly 290,000 clones, with around 16% occurring only once. The sample consisted of naive CD4+ T cells from blood. This chain connects TRBV30 to TRBJ2-6; D is perhaps TRBD2 (5 bases). This clonotype was obtained from a man aged 18 to 29 with type 1 diabetes. The CDR3 is CALREGSYSGANVLTF. The CDR3 DNA is TGTGCTCTCCGCGAGGGTTCCTACTCTGGGGCCAACGTCCTGACTTTC.